This T cell receptor beta chain was obtained from a study of blood T cell repertoires in COVID-19. Whole-study context: Recovered Cohort 3 donors showed two negative PCRs, clearance, or symptom resolution.

TCRdb keeps only in-frame clones here, not all; method: immunoSEQ multiplex PCR. The sample contains about 210,000 clones, around 87% of which appear only once. The V segment lost 5 bases and the J segment 4 bases; nucleotides outside the gene matches: 11. Germline V gene lookup returns CDR1 WSHSY and CDR2 SAAADI. The CDR3 sequence is 16 residues long. V gene TRBV10-2 combines with J gene TRBJ1-2; 9 bases map to TRBD1. The specimen was PBMCs or T cells enriched from blood (not recorded which). The sequence was collected from a man aged 25 to 45 in a cohort exposed to, infected with or recovered from COVID-19 (not recorded which). The CDR3: CASSQSPSTGGYGYTF. The CDR3 nucleotides read TGCGCCAGCAGTCAGAGTCCTTCGACAGGGGGCTATGGCTACACCTTC.